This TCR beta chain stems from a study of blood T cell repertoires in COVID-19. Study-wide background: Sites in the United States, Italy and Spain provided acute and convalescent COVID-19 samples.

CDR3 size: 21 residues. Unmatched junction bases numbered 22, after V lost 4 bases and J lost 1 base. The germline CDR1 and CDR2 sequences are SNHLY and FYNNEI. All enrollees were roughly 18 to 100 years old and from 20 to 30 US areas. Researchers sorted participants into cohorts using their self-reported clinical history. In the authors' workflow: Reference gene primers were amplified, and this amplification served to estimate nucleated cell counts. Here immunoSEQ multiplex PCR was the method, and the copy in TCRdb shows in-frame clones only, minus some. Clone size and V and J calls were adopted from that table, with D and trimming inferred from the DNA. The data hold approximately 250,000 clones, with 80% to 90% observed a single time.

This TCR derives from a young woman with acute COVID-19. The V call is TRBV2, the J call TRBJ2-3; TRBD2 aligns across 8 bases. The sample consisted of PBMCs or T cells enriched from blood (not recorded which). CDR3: CASSAPLGAAGAVVGTDTQYF. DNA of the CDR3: TGTGCCAGCAGTGCCCCCCTAGGTGCAGCGGGAGCGGTGGTGGGCACAGATACGCAGTATTTT.